This TCR beta chain was identified in a study of T cell responses to AZD1222 COVID-19 vaccine (dated by TCRdb to the early 2020s). About the study as a whole: TCR sequencing covered approximately 230 trial participants: approximately 200 given two doses of AZD1222 and 26 given two doses of MenACWY control vaccine. Trial participants were enrolled by age into 18-55, 56-69 and 70-plus year subgroups, with approximately 160, 26 and 62 TCR-sequenced participants respectively.

The CDR3, cysteine through phenylalanine, is 13 amino acids long. Just the 39-base CDR3 DNA is kept, in frame starting at base 1. V loses 0 bases, J loses 8 bases, and the germline ends lie 10 bases apart. The research as a whole found: Because no day 14 peak-response samples were available, repertoires were characterized only after the peak T cell response. The whole spike protein was spanned by vaccine-associated CD4 TCRs, and dominant responses were seen in regions 160-218 and 743-854. Most participants were white British and females outnumbered males, and the authors suggested that clonal diversity may have been underestimated. In the small 56-69-year group, the increase in depth fell short of significance, most likely because of low power. After two AZD1222 doses, spike-specific TCR breadth and depth were significantly higher than at day 0 and than in MenACWY recipients. Nearly half of unique spike-specific TCRs reportedly recognized epitopes outside regions mutated in the B.1.351 and B.1.1.7 variants. Conclusions about previously exposed vaccinees are limited because only six or seven AZD1222 recipients were SARS-CoV-2 seropositive at baseline.

With respect to this clone: The target of this receptor is not known. It has no much larger one-base neighbor in the sample; base qualities were not kept.

The time point label of this sample denotes: baseline before first vaccination. In light of the paper, this sample's treatment or condition label describes: meningococcal conjugate vaccine given as trial control. Vaccinee samples came from UK trials COV001 and COV002, including a single-blind randomized controlled phase 2/3 trial of AZD1222 (ChAdOx1 nCoV-19) in healthy adults. For TCRbeta chain sequencing, PBMC samples were collected from trial participants at day 0 and at day 28 after the second dose. The CDR3 regions of human TCRbeta chains were analyzed by immunosequencing. Concerning the study's data processing: Repertoire TCRs were matched against a reference library of SARS-CoV-2-specific TCRs generated with the MIRA antigen-specificity platform. Breadth was defined as the fraction of unique TCRs that were SARS-CoV-2-associated. Depth was defined as the fraction of total T cells that were SARS-CoV-2-associated. Using the MIRA data, each spike-specific TCR was mapped to the spike region that the TCR reacts to and placed in a CD4 or CD8 class. Log10-transformed breadth and depth values were compared by one-way ANOVA with Sidak's multiple comparisons tests. The table comes from immuneACCESS by way of TCRdb, which keeps in-frame sequences with V and J called. Part of the clones is missing from these tables; in studies checked, under half for an unresolved V gene and the rest for unknown reasons. V and J calls and clone size follow that table, whereas D and trimming were derived from the DNA. The sample table shows 200,000 or so clones, and about 89% are seen once. The top ten hold around 2.9% of the sample.

The chain joins TRBV12-3 or TRBV12-4 to TRBJ1-2; tentative D gene TRBD1, with 6 bases matching. This specimen was peripheral blood, taken on day 0 of MenACWY control vaccination. This TCR was sampled from an adult in good health. The CDR3 protein is CASSLAGGRGYTF. The nucleotides are TGTGCCAGCAGTTTAGCGGGGGGCCGGGGCTACACCTTC.